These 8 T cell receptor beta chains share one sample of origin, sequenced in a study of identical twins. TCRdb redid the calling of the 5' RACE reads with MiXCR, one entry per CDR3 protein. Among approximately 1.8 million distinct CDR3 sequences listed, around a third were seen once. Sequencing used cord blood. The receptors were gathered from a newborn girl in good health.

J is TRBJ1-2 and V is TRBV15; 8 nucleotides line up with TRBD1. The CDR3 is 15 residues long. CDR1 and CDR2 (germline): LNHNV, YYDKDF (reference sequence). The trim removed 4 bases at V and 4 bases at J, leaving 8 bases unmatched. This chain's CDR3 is CATSIRDRPLYGYTF. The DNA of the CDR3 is TGTGCCACCAGCATCCGGGACAGGCCCCTCTATGGCTACACCTTC.

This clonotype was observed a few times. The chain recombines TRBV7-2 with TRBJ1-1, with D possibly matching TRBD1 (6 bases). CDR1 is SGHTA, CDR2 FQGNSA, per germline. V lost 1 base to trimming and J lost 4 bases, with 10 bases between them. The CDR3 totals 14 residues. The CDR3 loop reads CASSLVSRGTEAFF. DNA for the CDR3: TGTGCCAGCAGCTTAGTATCCAGGGGCACTGAAGCTTTCTTT. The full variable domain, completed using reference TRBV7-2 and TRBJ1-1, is GAGVSQSPSNKVTEKGKDVELRCDPISGHTALYWYRQSLGQGLEFLIYFQGNSAPDKSGLPSDRFSAERTGGSVSTLTIQRTQQEDSAVYLCASSLVSRGTEAFFGQGTRLTVV.

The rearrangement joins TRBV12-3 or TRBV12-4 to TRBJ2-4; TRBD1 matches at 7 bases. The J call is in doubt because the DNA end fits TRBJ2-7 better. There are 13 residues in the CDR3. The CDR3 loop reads CASRSTGDYEQYF. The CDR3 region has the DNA TGTGCCAGCAGGTCAACAGGGGACTACGAGCAGTACTTC.

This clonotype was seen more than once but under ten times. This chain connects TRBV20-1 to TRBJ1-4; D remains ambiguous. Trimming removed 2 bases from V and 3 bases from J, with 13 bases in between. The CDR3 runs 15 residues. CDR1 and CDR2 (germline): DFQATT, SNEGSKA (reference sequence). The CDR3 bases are TGCAGTGCTAGACCATCTCACTCACCTAATGAAAAACTGTTTTTT. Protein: CSARPSHSPNEKLFF.

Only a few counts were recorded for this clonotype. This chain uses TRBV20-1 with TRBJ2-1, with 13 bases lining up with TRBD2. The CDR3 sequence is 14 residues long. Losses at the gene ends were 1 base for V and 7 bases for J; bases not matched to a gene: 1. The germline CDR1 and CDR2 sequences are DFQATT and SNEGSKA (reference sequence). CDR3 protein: CSARGTSGRNEQFF. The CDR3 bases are TGCAGTGCTAGAGGGACTAGCGGGAGAAATGAGCAGTTCTTC.

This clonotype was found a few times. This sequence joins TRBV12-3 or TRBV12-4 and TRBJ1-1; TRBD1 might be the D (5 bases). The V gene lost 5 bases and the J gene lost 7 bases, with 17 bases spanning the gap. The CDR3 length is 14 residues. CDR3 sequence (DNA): TGTGCCAGCAGTCCCAGTACCGGGACGTTTGAAGCTTTCTTT. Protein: CASSPSTGTFEAFF.

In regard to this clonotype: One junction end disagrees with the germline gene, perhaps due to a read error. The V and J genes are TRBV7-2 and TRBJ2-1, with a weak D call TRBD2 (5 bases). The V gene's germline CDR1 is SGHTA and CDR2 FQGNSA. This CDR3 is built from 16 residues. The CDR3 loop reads CACSLARGIRYNEQFF. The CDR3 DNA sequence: TGTGCCTGCAGCTTAGCGCGTGGTATCAGATACAATGAGCAGTTCTTC.

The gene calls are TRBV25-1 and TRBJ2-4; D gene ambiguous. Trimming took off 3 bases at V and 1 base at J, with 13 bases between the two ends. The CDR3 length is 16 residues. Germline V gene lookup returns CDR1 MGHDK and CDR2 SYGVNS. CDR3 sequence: CASSDPGVPAKNIQYF. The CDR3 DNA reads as TGTGCCAGCAGTGACCCGGGTGTGCCCGCCAAAAACATTCAGTACTTC.